This TCR beta chain emerged from a study of OX40 agonist ivuxolimab in advanced cancers. Overall study results and limits: Specificity for antigen went undetermined in the expanded peripheral T cells.

Data came from immunoSEQ multiplex PCR; TCRdb stores just in-frame clones and leaves some out. Among approximately 60,000 clones listed, around 81% were seen once. Regarding this clone: As yet, its antigen is unknown.

The sample in question was CD4+ or CD8+ T cells sorted from blood, obtained in a trial of the OX40 agonist ivuxolimab. The source of this sequence is an adult with an advanced solid tumor such as melanoma, head and neck, liver or kidney cancer.

CDR3 sequence (DNA): TGCGCCAGCAGCCAAGGGGGACTAGCGGGGGGACATCAAGAGACCCAGTACTTC. As protein: CASSQGGLAGGHQETQYF. J is TRBJ2-5 and V is TRBV4-1; 15 bases line up with TRBD2. This CDR3 is 18 amino acids long. Germline CDR1 MGHRA, CDR2 YSYEKL. The junction had 5 bases not matched to a gene; V was cut back by 1 base and J by 2 bases.